Listed here are 10 T cell receptor beta chains from one sample, sequenced in a study of blood T cell repertoires in COVID-19. Sequencing was performed with immunoSEQ multiplex PCR; in TCRdb, only in-frame clones are kept and a portion is missing. The sample carries some 40,000 clones, nearly 80% recorded once. Input material: peripheral blood. The receptors were sampled from a man aged 65 to 79 with acute or convalescent COVID-19.

The chain combines TRBV7-8 with TRBJ1-2, with 7 bases identical to TRBD1. This CDR3 contains 13 residues. V shed 5 bases, J shed 3 bases, and the junction held 3 bases outside the gene matches. Germline lookup yields CDR1 SGHVS and CDR2 FQNEAQ. CDR3 loop: CASSKTGDYGYTF. The CDR3 DNA is TGTGCCAGCAGCAAAACAGGGGACTATGGCTACACCTTC.

This chain connects TRBV20-1 to TRBJ1-2, with a tentative D call TRBD1 (6 bases). V lost 3 bases and J 7 bases, leaving 18 bases between the germline ends. The V gene's germline CDR1 is DFQATT and CDR2 SNEGSKA (reference sequence). The CDR3 has 14 amino acids. The CDR3 nucleotides read TGCAGTGCTAGTCCCCAAACAGGGCTTGGTGGCTACACCTTC. Its translation is CSASPQTGLGGYTF.

The chain couples TRBV5-4 to TRBJ2-1; 9 bases are a match to TRBD1. CDR1 and CDR2 (germline): SGHNT, YYREEE (reference sequence). The CDR3 has 15 residues. The V gene end was trimmed by 5 bases and the J gene end by 8 bases; junction bases not matched to a gene: 11. The CDR3 DNA follows: TGTGCCAGCAGGCGTGCGGGGACAGGGATAGATGAGCAGTTCTTC. This encodes CASRRAGTGIDEQFF.

The chain is built from TRBV20-1 and TRBJ2-2; 7 bases line up with TRBD2. In germline, CDR1 is DFQATT, CDR2 SNEGSKA (reference sequence). The CDR3 sequence is 14 residues long. V dropped 3 bases and J dropped 0; count of bases not matched to a gene: 1. This CDR3 is CSASGTTNTGELFF. CDR3 nucleotides: TGCAGTGCTAGTGGGACTACGAACACCGGGGAGCTGTTTTTT.

The chain has TRBV6-6 and TRBJ1-1; D perhaps matches TRBD1 (6 bases). V was pared by 2 bases and J by 0 bases, with 10 bases between. Germline lookup yields CDR1 MNHNY and CDR2 SVGAGI (reference sequence). The CDR3 contains 15 residues. In DNA, the CDR3 is TGTGCCAGCAGTTACCCTGACAGGCTGAACACTGAAGCTTTCTTT. This sequence encodes CASSYPDRLNTEAFF.

The chain carries TRBV5-1 and TRBJ1-2; tentatively, D is TRBD1 (5 bases). This CDR3 region has 15 residues. The germline V gene encodes CDR1 SGHRS and CDR2 YFSETQ. The germline V and J ends were trimmed by 1 base and 4 bases, with 14 bases remaining between them. The CDR3 sequence is CASSLQGARGYGYTF. In nucleotides, the CDR3 is TGCGCCAGCAGCTTGCAGGGTGCAAGGGGCTATGGCTACACCTTC.

The chain uses TRBV3-1 (or the pseudogene TRBV3-2) and TRBJ1-2; TRBD1 matches 7 bases. In germline, CDR1 is LGHDT, CDR2 YNNKEL (reference sequence). Trimming removed 1 base from V and 0 bases from J; junction bases left unmatched: 11. The CDR3 has 18 residues. The CDR3 is CASSQVFVVTGANYGYTF. The CDR3 DNA is TGTGCCAGCAGCCAAGTGTTTGTGGTAACAGGGGCTAACTATGGCTACACCTTC.

This chain links TRBV19 with TRBJ1-5; 7 bases align to TRBD1. Germline CDR1 is LNHDA and CDR2 is SQIVND (reference sequence). V dropped 5 bases and J dropped 3; count of bases not matched to a gene: 1. The CDR3 contains 13 residues. Written as DNA, the CDR3 is TGTGCCAGTAGTGGGACAGTCAATCAGCCCCAGCATTTT. Its translation is CASSGTVNQPQHF.

This clone turned up a few times. The genes are TRBV18 and TRBJ2-5; a possible D gene is TRBD2 (6 bases). Germline V CDR1 and CDR2: KGHSH, LQKENI. This CDR3 region has 16 residues. The V and J ends lost 4 bases and 2 bases respectively, with 17 bases between them. This CDR3 reads CASSQFFRGTQETQYF. CDR3 nucleotide sequence: TGTGCCAGCTCACAGTTTTTCCGGGGGACTCAAGAGACCCAGTACTTC.

This clone was found a few times. V usage is TRBV5-6 and J usage is TRBJ1-6; tentatively, D is TRBD1 (6 bases). There are 14 residues in the CDR3. V lost 4 bases and J lost 6, with 11 bases in between. Germline CDR1 and CDR2: SGHDT and YYEEEE. This CDR3 is CASSPIRGNSPLHF. The CDR3, as DNA: TGTGCCAGCAGCCCGATCAGGGGTAATTCACCCCTCCACTTT. Supplemented by reference TRBV5-6 and TRBJ1-6, the full variable domain reads DAGVTQSPTHLIKTRGQQVTLRCSPKSGHDTVSWYQQALGQGPQFIFQYYEEEERQRGNFPDRFSGHQFPNYSSELNVNALLLGDSALYLCASSPIRGNSPLHFGNGTRLTVT.